These 10 T cell receptor beta chains share one sample of origin, sequenced in a study of CD8 T cells in ankylosing spondylitis. TCRdb itself ran the 5' RACE reads through MiXCR, one entry per CDR3 protein. The sample lists some 180,000 distinct CDR3 sequences; over 15% were seen once. Sequenced material: blood, either unsorted or a sorted T cell fraction (not recorded which). All receptors come from a male donor aged 10 to 30 with ankylosing spondylitis or in good health (not recorded which).

This clonotype has ten or more counts. The V gene is TRBV3-1, the J gene TRBJ2-1; no definite D call. This CDR3 has 11 amino acids. Per the germline V gene, CDR1 is LGHDT and CDR2 is YNNKEL (reference sequence). Trimming stripped 1 base from V and 15 bases from J, with 10 bases between. The CDR3 region has the DNA TGTGCCAGCAGCCAAGGGGGTGCTCCGTTCTTC. As protein: CASSQGGAPFF.

V and J are TRBV28 and TRBJ2-7; TRBD2 aligns across 10 bases. J was trimmed by 3 bases and V by 6 bases; bases with no gene match: 8. Germline values: CDR1 MDHEN, CDR2 SYDVKM. This CDR3 is built from 15 residues. CDR3 amino acids: CASSQAGGPIYEQYV. CDR3 DNA: TGTGCCAGCAGCCAAGCGGGAGGGCCTATCTACGAGCAGTACGTC.

This clonotype occurred many times. The chain uses TRBV7-3 and TRBJ1-1; TRBD1 is a possible D gene (6 bases). Trimming left V 6 bases short and J 4 bases short, with 15 bases between. CDR1 is SGHTA and CDR2 is FQGTGA in the germline V gene. The CDR3 consists of 14 residues. The CDR3 DNA sequence: TGTGCCAGCAGTCAACTGGGGGGCGGCACTGAAGCTTTCTTT. Translation: CASSQLGGGTEAFF. The whole variable domain, remainder taken from reference TRBV7-3 and TRBJ1-1, is GAGVSQTPSNKVTEKGKYVELRCDPISGHTALYWYRQSLGQGPEFLIYFQGTGAADDSGLPNDRFFAVRPEGSVSTLKIQRTERGDSAVYLCASSQLGGGTEAFFGQGTRLTVV.

This clonotype was detected ten times or more. The chain has TRBV3-1 and TRBJ1-4, with no clear D. V was shortened by 0 bases and J by 1 base, with 6 bases between the two germline ends. The CDR3 totals 15 residues. Germline lookup yields CDR1 LGHDT and CDR2 YNNKEL (reference sequence). The CDR3 DNA reads as TGTGCCAGCAGCCAAGAGACGGGAACTAATGAAAAACTGTTTTTT. It translates to CASSQETGTNEKLFF. The complete variable domain, with remaining parts taken from reference TRBV3-1 and TRBJ1-4, reads DTAVSQTPKYLVTQMGNDKSIKCEQNLGHDTMYWYKQDSKKFLKIMFSYNNKELIINETVPNRFSPKSPDKAHLNLHINSLELGDSAVYFCASSQETGTNEKLFFGSGTQLSVL.

The chain has TRBV25-1 and TRBJ2-1; a weak D match, TRBD1 (6 bases). CDR3 size: 13 residues. The V end lost 6 bases, the J end lost 7 bases, and 13 bases lay between the germline ends. Germline V gene sequence: CDR1 MGHDK, CDR2 SYGVNS. In nucleotides, the CDR3 is TGTGCCAGCAGGTTCGGACAGATGAATGAGCAGTTCTTC. It specifies CASRFGQMNEQFF.

This clonotype was observed at least ten times. For the CDR3, the DNA is TGTGCCAGCAGCTTAGGGCCAGGGCCCACAGATACGCAGTATTTT. Residues: CASSLGPGPTDTQYF. The J gene is TRBJ2-3, the V gene TRBV7-3; D possibly corresponds to TRBD1 (5 bases). The length of the CDR3 is 15 residues. Germline V gives CDR1 SGHTA, CDR2 FQGTGA. V was shortened by 2 bases and J by 2 bases, with 11 bases between the two germline ends.

This clonotype was observed at least ten times. J is TRBJ2-7 and V is TRBV29-1, with TRBD2 matching 16 bases. The CDR3 consists of 17 residues. CDR1 and CDR2 from the germline V gene are SQVTM and ANQGSEA. V dropped 7 bases and J dropped 2; count of bases not matched to a gene: 11. The CDR3 coding sequence is TGCAGCGCTTTTACAGGGACTAGCGGGAGGGCAGCCTACGAGCAGTACTTC. Amino acids: CSAFTGTSGRAAYEQYF.

At least ten counts were recorded for this clonotype. Compared with germline, one end of the junction differs, possibly owing to a read error. This sequence joins TRBV7-9 and TRBJ2-1, with a tentative D call TRBD1 (5 bases). Germline V gives CDR1 SEHNR, CDR2 FQNEAQ (reference sequence). This CDR3 comprises 15 residues. CDR3 DNA: TGTGCCAGCAGCCCCACCGCAGGGTTGGGCTCATATCAACTCTTC. This codes for CASSPTAGLGSYQLF.

This clonotype came up a few times. The chain uses TRBV27 and TRBJ1-5; D may be TRBD1 (5 bases). The germline V gene encodes CDR1 MNHEY and CDR2 SMNVEV (reference sequence). V lost 0 bases to trimming and J lost 11 bases, with 20 bases between them. There are 16 residues in the CDR3. CDR3 DNA: TGTGCCAGCAGTTTATCGGCGACAGCGCCCGGTGAGACCCAGCATTTT. Its protein product is CASSLSATAPGETQHF.

This clonotype was counted at least ten times. This chain uses TRBV6-5 with TRBJ2-1; D is possibly TRBD2 (5 bases). Trimming stripped 7 bases from V and 7 bases from J, with 14 bases between. This CDR3 comprises 13 residues. Per the germline V gene, CDR1 is MNHEY and CDR2 is SVGAGI. DNA for the CDR3: TGTGCCAGCACCCAACCTGGGAGAAATGAGCAGTTCTTC. The encoded protein is CASTQPGRNEQFF.